Below are 17 T cell receptor beta chains sequenced from a single sample in a study of shared clonotypes between healthy human individuals. CD45RO negativity and positive selection for CCR7 defined naive CD8 cells, a population that excluded terminally differentiated effector memory CD45RA+ cells. Method: immunoSEQ multiplex PCR; TCRdb's copy keeps in-frame clones and lacks some. The profile shows 2 million to 2.5 million clones, less than 95% of them singletons. Sequencing was performed on naive CD8+ T cells sorted from blood. Receptors were obtained from a man younger than 35 in good health.

About this clone: The same CDR3 also results from other DNA sequences found in this sample. The chain recombines TRBV5-1 with TRBJ1-1, with D unclear. Trimming cost V 0 bases and J 0 bases, with 6 bases left between them. The CDR3 extends over 14 amino acids. From germline, CDR1 is SGHRS and CDR2 YFSETQ. CDR3 DNA: TGCGCCAGCAGCTTGGTGGGCATGAACACTGAAGCTTTCTTT. Translating it yields CASSLVGMNTEAFF.

This chain joins TRBV29-1 and TRBJ1-2; perhaps TRBD1 as D (5 bases). The CDR3 is 11 residues long. CDR1 and CDR2 (germline): SQVTM, ANQGSEA. Trimming removed 6 bases from V and 5 bases from J, with 10 bases in between. Written as DNA, the CDR3 is TGCAGCGTGCCACAGGTATATGGCTACACCTTC. Translated: CSVPQVYGYTF.

The chain couples TRBV19 to TRBJ2-7; 10 nucleotides align to TRBD2. This CDR3 region has 15 residues. The V gene end was trimmed by 5 bases and the J gene end by 4 bases; junction bases not matched to a gene: 8. CDR1 is LNHDA and CDR2 is SQIVND in the germline V gene (reference sequence). The CDR3 region is CASSSSLAGLYEQYF. CDR3 in DNA: TGTGCCAGTAGTTCTTCACTAGCGGGACTTTACGAGCAGTACTTC.

The genes are TRBV6-1 and TRBJ1-4; weak D call: TRBD1 (5 bases). The germline CDR1 and CDR2 sequences are MNHNS and SASEGT. Trimming shortened V by 2 bases and J by 8 bases, and 15 bases separated the two germline ends. This CDR3 is 15 amino acids long. CDR3 coding DNA: TGTGCCAGCAGTGAAAGTAGGCAGGGCTGGGAAAAACTGTTTTTT. Encoded protein: CASSESRQGWEKLFF.

The chain couples TRBV7-9 to TRBJ2-1, with 11 bases fitting TRBD2. Germline trimming cut 5 bases from V and 12 bases from J; bases unmatched to any gene: 15. Germline assignment: CDR1 SEHNR and CDR2 FQNEAQ (reference sequence). This CDR3 spans 16 amino acids. The CDR3, as DNA: TGTGCCAGCAGCCCGAGTCGGGGACTAGCGGCTATCGGGCAGTTCTTC. Translating it yields CASSPSRGLAAIGQFF.

This chain links TRBV5-1 with TRBJ2-1; no reliable D call. CDR3 size: 17 residues. CDR1 is SGHRS and CDR2 is YFSETQ in the germline V gene. The V end lost 1 base, the J end lost 0 bases, and 14 bases lay between the germline ends. The chain's CDR3 is CASSLSSFLGSYNEQFF. CDR3 coding DNA: TGCGCCAGCAGCTTGTCGTCATTTTTGGGCTCCTACAATGAGCAGTTCTTC.

The gene calls are TRBV27 and TRBJ2-3, with 7 positions matching TRBD1. The germline V gene has CDR1 MNHEY and CDR2 SMNVEV (reference sequence). Trimming cost V 6 bases and J 4 bases; bases outside gene matches: 4. The CDR3 length is 13 residues. The CDR3 spells CASRDRFPDTQYF. The CDR3 bases are TGTGCCAGCAGGGACAGGTTTCCAGATACGCAGTATTTT.

This clone was seen only a few times. This chain links TRBV7-8 with TRBJ2-1; D unresolved. CDR1 is SGHVS, CDR2 FQNEAQ, per germline. V lost 2 bases, J lost 0 bases, and 2 bases lay in between. CDR3 length equals 13 residues. The CDR3 bases are TGTGCCAGCAGCTTAAGCTCCTACAATGAGCAGTTCTTC. Amino acids: CASSLSSYNEQFF. The complete variable domain, with remaining parts taken from reference TRBV7-8 and TRBJ2-1, reads GAGVSQSPRYKVAKRGQDVALRCDPISGHVSLFWYQQALGQGPEFLTYFQNEAQLDKSGLPSDRFFAERPEGSVSTLKIQRTQQEDSAVYLCASSLSSYNEQFFGPGTRLTVL.

V usage is TRBV29-1 and J usage is TRBJ2-3; D uncertain. The germline V gene encodes CDR1 SQVTM and CDR2 ANQGSEA. The CDR3 runs 15 residues. Trimming removed 3 bases at V and 1 base at J, with 14 bases between. CDR3 amino acids: CSVETSFLGTDTQYF. CDR3 sequence (DNA): TGCAGCGTTGAGACCTCATTTCTTGGCACAGATACGCAGTATTTT.

This clone was observed once. The chain joins TRBV5-1 to TRBJ2-1; possibly TRBD2 for D (7 bases). V was clipped by 0 bases and J by 5 bases, with 12 bases between them. Germline V gives CDR1 SGHRS, CDR2 YFSETQ. This CDR3 region has 15 residues. CDR3 DNA sequence: TGCGCCAGCAGCTTGGCCGGGGGGCCGGACAATGAGCAGTTCTTC. This codes for CASSLAGGPDNEQFF. Looking up the rest from reference TRBV5-1 and TRBJ2-1 gives the full variable domain: KAGVTQTPRYLIKTRGQQVTLSCSPISGHRSVSWYQQTPGQGLQFLFEYFSETQRNKGNFPGRFSGRQFSNSRSEMNVSTLELGDSALYLCASSLAGGPDNEQFFGPGTRLTVL.

The J gene is TRBJ1-2, the V gene TRBV5-1, with D hard to call. Germline assignment: CDR1 SGHRS and CDR2 YFSETQ. The CDR3 consists of 15 residues. The germline V and J ends were trimmed by 0 bases and 0 bases, with 9 bases remaining between them. The CDR3 spells CASSLEGTSNYGYTF. In nucleotides, the CDR3 is TGCGCCAGCAGCTTGGAGGGCACATCTAACTATGGCTACACCTTC.

This sequence joins TRBV28 and TRBJ2-5; D unresolved. CDR3 length: 13 residues. Trimming pared 7 bases from V and 0 bases from J, leaving 9 bases between. Germline V gives CDR1 MDHEN, CDR2 SYDVKM. CDR3 sequence: CASIAAYQETQYF. CDR3 DNA: TGTGCCAGCATTGCAGCTTACCAAGAGACCCAGTACTTC.

Concerning this clone itself: Other DNA sequences in the sample encode the same CDR3. The V call is TRBV6-5, the J call TRBJ1-6, with TRBD1 matching 9 bases. This CDR3 has 14 residues. Germline values: CDR1 MNHEY, CDR2 SVGAGI. V gave up 5 bases and J gave up 7 bases; unmatched junction bases: 3. CDR3 region: CASSGGQGNSPLHF. Here the CDR3 DNA reads TGTGCCAGCAGTGGAGGACAGGGGAATTCACCCCTCCACTTT.

The J gene is TRBJ1-2, the V gene TRBV27; TRBD1 might be the D (5 bases). Germline V gene lookup returns CDR1 MNHEY and CDR2 SMNVEV (reference sequence). The CDR3 extends over 12 amino acids. V was shortened by 5 bases and J by 6 bases, with 10 bases between the two germline ends. CDR3 DNA sequence: TGTGCCAGCAGTGAGAGGGGCCATGGCTACACCTTC. It yields the protein CASSERGHGYTF.

V and J are TRBV9 and TRBJ1-1; 7 bases align to TRBD1. V shed 3 bases, J shed 8 bases, and the junction held 10 bases outside the gene matches. Germline assignment: CDR1 SGDLS and CDR2 YYNGEE. CDR3 size: 14 residues. The CDR3: CASSAWDSIGEAFF. In nucleotides, the CDR3 is TGTGCCAGCAGCGCGTGGGACAGCATTGGGGAAGCTTTCTTT.

The genes are TRBV7-9 and TRBJ1-4; D not certain. Trimming cost V 1 base and J 13 bases, with 10 bases left between them. The CDR3 loop spans 12 amino acids. In germline, CDR1 is SEHNR, CDR2 FQNEAQ (reference sequence). As DNA, the CDR3 is TGTGCCAGCAGCTTAGAGCCCGAGGGACTGTTTTTT. It translates to CASSLEPEGLFF.

The chain links TRBV6-1 to TRBJ2-7, with D uncertain. CDR1 and CDR2 (germline): MNHNS, SASEGT. The CDR3 is made up of 14 amino acids. V was clipped by 2 bases and J by 3 bases, with 11 bases between them. CDR3 in DNA: TGTGCCAGCAGTGAACTGGACGGAAACTACGAGCAGTACTTC. Its translation: CASSELDGNYEQYF.